This T cell receptor beta chain was identified during a study of blood T cell repertoires in COVID-19. The wider study: Samples representing acute and convalescent COVID-19 were sourced from the United States, Italy and Spain.

TCRdb's table, derived via immunoSEQ multiplex PCR, lists solely in-frame clones and lacks some. The sample holds 200,000 to 250,000 clones, over 75% seen once. This clone appeared once. Participant age was roughly 18 to 90 years, and participants resided in approximately 24 US areas. Donors were grouped by their self-reported clinical history. The CDR3 totals 18 residues. Germline CDR1 and CDR2: LNHDA and SQIVND (reference sequence). Between the trimmed V and J ends, which lost 4 bases and 1 base, there was a span of 22 bases. The receptor was derived from a woman aged 60-75 years who had recovered from COVID-19. Sequenced material: PBMCs or T cells enriched from blood (not recorded which). V gene TRBV19 combines with J gene TRBJ1-1, with D unclear. DNA of the CDR3: TGTGCCAGTAGTACCCCACCGAGAAGAACCCTGAGGAACACTGAAGCTTTCTTT. This sequence encodes CASSTPPRRTLRNTEAFF.